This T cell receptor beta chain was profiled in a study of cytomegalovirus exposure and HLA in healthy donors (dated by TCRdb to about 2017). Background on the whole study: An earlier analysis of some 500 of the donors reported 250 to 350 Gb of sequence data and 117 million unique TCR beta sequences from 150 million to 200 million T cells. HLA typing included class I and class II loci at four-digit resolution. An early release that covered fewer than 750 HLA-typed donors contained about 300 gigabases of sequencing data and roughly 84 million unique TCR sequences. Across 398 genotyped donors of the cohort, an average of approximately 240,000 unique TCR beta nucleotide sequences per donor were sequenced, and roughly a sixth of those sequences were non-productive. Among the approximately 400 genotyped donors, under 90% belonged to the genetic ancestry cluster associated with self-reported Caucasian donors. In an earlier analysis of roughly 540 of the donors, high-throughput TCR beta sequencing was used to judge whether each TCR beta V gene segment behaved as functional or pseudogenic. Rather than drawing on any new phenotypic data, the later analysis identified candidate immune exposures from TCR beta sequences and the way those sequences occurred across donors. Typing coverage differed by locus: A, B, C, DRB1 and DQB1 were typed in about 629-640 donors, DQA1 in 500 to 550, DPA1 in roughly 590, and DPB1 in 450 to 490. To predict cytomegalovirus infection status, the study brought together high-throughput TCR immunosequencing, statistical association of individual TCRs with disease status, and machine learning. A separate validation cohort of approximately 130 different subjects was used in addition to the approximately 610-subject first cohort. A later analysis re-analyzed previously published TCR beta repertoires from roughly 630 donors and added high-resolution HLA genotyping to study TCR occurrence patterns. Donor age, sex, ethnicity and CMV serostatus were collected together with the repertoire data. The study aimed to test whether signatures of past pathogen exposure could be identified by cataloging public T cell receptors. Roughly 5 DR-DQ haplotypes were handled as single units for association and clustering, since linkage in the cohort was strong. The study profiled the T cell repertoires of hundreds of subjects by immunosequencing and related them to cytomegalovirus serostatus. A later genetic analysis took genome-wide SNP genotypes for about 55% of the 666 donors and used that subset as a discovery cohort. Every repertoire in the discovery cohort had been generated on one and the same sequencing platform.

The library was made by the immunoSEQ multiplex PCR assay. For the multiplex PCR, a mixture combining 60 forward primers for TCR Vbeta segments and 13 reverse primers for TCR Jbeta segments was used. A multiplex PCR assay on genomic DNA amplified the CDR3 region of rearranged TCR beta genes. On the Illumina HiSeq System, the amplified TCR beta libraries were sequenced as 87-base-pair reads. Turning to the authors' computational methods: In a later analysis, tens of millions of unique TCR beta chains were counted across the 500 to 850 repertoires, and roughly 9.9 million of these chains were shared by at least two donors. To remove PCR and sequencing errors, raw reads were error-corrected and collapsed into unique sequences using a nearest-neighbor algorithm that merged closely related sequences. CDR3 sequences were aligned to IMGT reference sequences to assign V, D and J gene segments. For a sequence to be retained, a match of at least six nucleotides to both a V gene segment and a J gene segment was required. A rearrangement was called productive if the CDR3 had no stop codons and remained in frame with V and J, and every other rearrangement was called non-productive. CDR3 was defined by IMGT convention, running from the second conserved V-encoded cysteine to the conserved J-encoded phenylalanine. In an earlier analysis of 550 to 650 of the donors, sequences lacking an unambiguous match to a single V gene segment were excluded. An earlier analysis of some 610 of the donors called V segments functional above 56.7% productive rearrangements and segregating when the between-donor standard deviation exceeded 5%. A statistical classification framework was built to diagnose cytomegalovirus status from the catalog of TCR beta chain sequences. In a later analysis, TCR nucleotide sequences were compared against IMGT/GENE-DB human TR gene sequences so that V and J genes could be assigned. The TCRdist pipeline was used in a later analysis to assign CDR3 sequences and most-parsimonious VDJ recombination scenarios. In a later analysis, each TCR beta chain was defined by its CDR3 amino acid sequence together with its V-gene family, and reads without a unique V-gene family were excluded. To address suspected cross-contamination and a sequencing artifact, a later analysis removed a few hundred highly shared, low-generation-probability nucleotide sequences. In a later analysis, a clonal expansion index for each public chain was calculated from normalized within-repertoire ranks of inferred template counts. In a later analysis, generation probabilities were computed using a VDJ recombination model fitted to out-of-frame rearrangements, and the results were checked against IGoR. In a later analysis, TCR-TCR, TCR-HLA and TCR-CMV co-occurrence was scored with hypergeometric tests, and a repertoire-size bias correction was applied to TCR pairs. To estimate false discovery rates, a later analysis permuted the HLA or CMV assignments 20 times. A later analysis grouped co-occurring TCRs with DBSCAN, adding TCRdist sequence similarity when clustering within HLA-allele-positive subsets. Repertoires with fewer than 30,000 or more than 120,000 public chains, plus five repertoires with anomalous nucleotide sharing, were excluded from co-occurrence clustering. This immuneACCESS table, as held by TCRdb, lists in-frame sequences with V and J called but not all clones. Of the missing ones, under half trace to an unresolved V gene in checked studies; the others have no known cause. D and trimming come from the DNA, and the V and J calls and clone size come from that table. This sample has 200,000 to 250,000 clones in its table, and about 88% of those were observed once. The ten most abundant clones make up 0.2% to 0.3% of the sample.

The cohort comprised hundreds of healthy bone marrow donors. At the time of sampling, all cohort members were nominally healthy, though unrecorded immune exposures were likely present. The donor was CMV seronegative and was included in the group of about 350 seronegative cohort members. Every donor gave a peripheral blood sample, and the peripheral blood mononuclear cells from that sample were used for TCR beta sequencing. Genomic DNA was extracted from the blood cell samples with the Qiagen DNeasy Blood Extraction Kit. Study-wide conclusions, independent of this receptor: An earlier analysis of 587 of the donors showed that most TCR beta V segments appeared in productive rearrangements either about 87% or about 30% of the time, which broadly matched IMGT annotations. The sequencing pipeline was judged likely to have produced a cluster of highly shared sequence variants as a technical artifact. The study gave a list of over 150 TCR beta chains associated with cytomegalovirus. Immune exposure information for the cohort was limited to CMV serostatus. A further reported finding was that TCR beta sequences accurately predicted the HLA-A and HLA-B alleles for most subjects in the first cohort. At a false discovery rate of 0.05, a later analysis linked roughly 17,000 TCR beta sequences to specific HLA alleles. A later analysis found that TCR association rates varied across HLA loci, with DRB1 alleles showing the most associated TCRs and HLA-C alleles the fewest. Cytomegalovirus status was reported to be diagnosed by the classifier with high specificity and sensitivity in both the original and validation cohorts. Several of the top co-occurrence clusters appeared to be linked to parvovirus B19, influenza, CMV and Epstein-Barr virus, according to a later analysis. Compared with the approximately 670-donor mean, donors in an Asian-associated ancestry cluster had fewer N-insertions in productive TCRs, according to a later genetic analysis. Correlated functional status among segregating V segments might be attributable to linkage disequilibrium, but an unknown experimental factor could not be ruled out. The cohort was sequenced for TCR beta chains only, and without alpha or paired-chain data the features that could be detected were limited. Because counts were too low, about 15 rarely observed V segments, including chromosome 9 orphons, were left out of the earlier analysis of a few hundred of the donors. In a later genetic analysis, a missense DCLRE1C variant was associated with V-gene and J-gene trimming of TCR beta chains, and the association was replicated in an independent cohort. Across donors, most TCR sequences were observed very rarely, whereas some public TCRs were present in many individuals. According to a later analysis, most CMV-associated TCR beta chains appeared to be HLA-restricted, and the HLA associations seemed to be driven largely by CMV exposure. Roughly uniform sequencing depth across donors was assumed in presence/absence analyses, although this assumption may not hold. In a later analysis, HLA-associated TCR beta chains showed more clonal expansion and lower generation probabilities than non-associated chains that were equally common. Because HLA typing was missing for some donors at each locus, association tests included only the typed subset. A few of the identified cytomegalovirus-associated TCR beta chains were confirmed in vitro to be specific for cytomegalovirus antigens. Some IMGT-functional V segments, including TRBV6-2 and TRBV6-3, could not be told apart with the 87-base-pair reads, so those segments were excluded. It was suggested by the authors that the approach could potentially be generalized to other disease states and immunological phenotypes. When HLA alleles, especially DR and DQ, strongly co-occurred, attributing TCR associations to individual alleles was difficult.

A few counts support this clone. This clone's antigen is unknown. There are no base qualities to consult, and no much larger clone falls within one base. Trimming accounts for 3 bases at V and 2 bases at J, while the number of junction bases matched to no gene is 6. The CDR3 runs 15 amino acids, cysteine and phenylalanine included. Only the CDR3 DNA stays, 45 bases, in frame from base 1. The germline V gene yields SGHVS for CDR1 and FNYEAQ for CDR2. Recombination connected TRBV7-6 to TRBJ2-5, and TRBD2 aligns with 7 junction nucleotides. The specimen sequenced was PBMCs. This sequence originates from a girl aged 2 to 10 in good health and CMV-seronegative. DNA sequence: TGTGCCAGCAGCTTCTCTAGCGGAGTACAAGAGACCCAGTACTTC. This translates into CASSFSSGVQETQYF. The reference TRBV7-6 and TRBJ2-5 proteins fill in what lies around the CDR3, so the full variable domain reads GAGVSQSPRYKVTKRGQDVALRCDPISGHVSLYWYRQALGQGPEFLTYFNYEAQQDKSGLPNDRFSAERPEGSISTLTIQRTEQRDSAMYRCASSFSSGVQETQYFGPGTRLLVL.